This note documents a single T cell receptor beta chain sequence. Its specific antigen is unknown. No base-level quality is on record; no much larger clone is a single base apart. This record belongs to a study of control samples from healthy donors and cancer patients (dated by TCRdb to 2020 to 2022). The library was produced with the immunoSEQ multiplex PCR assay. In its TCRdb copy, this immuneACCESS table keeps in-frame sequences only and misses some clones. Where compared with another copy, unresolved V genes explain less than half of these, and the others have no known cause. The sample profile shows some 130,000 clones; 80% to 95% of them were found once. The ten largest clones represent 2% to 3% of the sample. The receptor was derived from a man younger than 30 in good health. The specimen sequenced was blood.

The DNA reads as follows: TGTGCCAGCAGTGCTACTAACAGGAACACTGAAGCTTTCTTT. It specifies CASSATNRNTEAFF. This chain joins TRBV27 to TRBJ1-1, with no confident D gene call. V and J lose 5 bases and 1 base, and a span of 11 bases separates them. There are 14 amino acids in the CDR3, from cysteine to phenylalanine inclusive. Left in the record is the CDR3 DNA by itself, 42 bases read in frame from the first base. Via the germline V gene (reference sequence), CDR1 is MNHEY and CDR2 SMNVEV.